This T cell receptor (beta chain) originates from a study of memory CD4+ T cells and cytomegalovirus serostatus. Trimming took off 7 bases at V and 3 bases at J, with 18 bases between the two ends. CDR1 and CDR2 (germline): LNHDA, SQIVND (reference sequence). There are 15 residues in the CDR3. The table came from immunoSEQ multiplex PCR; TCRdb's copy has only in-frame clones and leaves some out. The table has under 50,000 clones, approximately 74% seen once. Single viable CD3+CD4+CD8-CD45RO+ cells were sorted as the memory CD4+ T cells. Positive selection with CD4 microbeads enriched total CD4+ T cells.

This clonotype originated in an adult in good health and CMV-seropositive. This chain links TRBV19 with TRBJ1-1; possibly TRBD1 for D (5 bases). Sequenced sample: memory CD4+ T cells from blood. CDR3 sequence (DNA): TGTGCCAGTACCCCCCTTAGGATAGGGGACACTGAAGCTTTCTTT. This translates into CASTPLRIGDTEAFF.